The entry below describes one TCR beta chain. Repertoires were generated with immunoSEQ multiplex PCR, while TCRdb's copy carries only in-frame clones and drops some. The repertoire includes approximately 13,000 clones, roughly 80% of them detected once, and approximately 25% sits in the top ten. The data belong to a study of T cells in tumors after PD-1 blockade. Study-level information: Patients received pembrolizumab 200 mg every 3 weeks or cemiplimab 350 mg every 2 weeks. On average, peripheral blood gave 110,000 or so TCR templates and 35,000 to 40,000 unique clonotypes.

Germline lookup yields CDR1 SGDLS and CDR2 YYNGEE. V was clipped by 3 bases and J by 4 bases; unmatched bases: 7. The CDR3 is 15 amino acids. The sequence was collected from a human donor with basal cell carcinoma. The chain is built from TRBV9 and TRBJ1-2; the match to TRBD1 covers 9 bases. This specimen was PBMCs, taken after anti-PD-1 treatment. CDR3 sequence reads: CASSDTTGGPYGYTF. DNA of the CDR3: TGTGCCAGCAGCGATACCACAGGGGGCCCCTATGGCTACACCTTC.